The present TCR beta chain was sequenced within a study of shared clonotypes between healthy human individuals. The study's findings and limits: A generally larger estimated richness was seen in naive subsets than in memory subsets. Among non-shared clonotypes, generation probabilities were lower than among those shared by all four donors.

Clones were read by immunoSEQ multiplex PCR, and TCRdb kept only the in-frame ones, dropping some. This table has about 650,000 clones, over 95% appearing once. Naive CD8 cells, CD45RO-negative and positively selected for CCR7, excluded terminally differentiated effector memory CD45RA+ cells. Every one of the donors was a Caucasian adult that lived in Nashville, Tennessee. Germline-derived CDR1 and CDR2 are MNHEY and SMNVEV (reference sequence). The CDR3 length is 16 residues. Trimming at V came to 6 bases and at J to 4 bases, leaving 9 bases not matched to a gene. Turning to this clone: Its antigen remains unidentified.

The sequence derives from a woman aged 30 to 39 in good health. V usage is TRBV27 and J usage is TRBJ2-1; TRBD2 matches 10 bases. The sequenced material came from naive CD8+ T cells sorted from blood. Written as DNA, the CDR3 is TGTGCCAGCAGATCTCCGACTAGCGGGTATTACAATGAGCAGTTCTTC. This sequence encodes CASRSPTSGYYNEQFF.